This entry concerns a single T cell receptor beta chain. Its antigen is not identified. Trimming shortened V by 6 bases and J by 2 bases, and 8 bases separated the two germline ends. The V gene's germline CDR1 is SQVTM and CDR2 ANQGSEA. This CDR3 is 11 amino acids long. This record comes from a study of cytomegalovirus exposure and HLA in healthy donors. The study, taken as a whole, reports: Using a false discovery rate of 0.05, a later analysis showed that 15,000 to 20,000 TCR beta sequences were associated with HLA alleles.

PCR involved 60 Vbeta and 13 Jbeta primers. Assay: immunoSEQ multiplex PCR; the TCRdb copy retains only in-frame clones and omits some. The sample has around 140,000 clones. Material for sequencing was PBMCs. This clonotype was obtained from a male donor in good health and CMV-seronegative. V and J are TRBV29-1 and TRBJ2-7; no definite D call. The CDR3 coding sequence is TGCAGCGTCATTTTTGCCTACGAGCAGTACTTC. Its protein is CSVIFAYEQYF.